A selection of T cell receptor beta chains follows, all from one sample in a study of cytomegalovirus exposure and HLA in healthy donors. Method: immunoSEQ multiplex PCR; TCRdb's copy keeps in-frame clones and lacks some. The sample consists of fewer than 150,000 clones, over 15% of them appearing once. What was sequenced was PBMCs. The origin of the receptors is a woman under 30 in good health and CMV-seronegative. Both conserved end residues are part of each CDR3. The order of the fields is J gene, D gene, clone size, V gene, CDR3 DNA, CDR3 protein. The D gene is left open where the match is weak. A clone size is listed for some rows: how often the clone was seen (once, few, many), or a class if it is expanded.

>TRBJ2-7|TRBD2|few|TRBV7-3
TGTGCCAGCAGCTTAGAAGCGGGGGGCCCCAGAGAGCAGTACTTC
CASSLEAGGPREQYF
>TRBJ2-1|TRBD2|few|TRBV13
TGTGCCAGCAGCTCTAGCGGGAGGGTCTTGGATGAGCAGTTCTTC
CASSSSGRVLDEQFF
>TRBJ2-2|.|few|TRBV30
TGTGCCTGGAGTGTAGGTTCAGGGGCCGACACCGGGGAGCTGTTTTTT
CAWSVGSGADTGELFF
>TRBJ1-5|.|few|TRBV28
TGTGCCAGCAGTTTTCTGTCCCTCGGTCAGCCCCAGCATTTT
CASSFLSLGQPQHF
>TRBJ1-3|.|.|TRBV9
TGTGCCAGCAGCGTAAAAGACAGTATCTCTGGAAACACCATATATTTT
CASSVKDSISGNTIYF
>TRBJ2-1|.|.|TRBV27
TGTGCCAGCAGTTTATTCGGCAGGGAAGTGTTAGGTGAGCAGTTCTTC
CASSLFGREVLGEQFF
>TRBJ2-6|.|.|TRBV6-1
TGTGCCAGCAGCGGGGACATCTCTGGGGCCAACGTCCTGACTTTC
CASSGDISGANVLTF
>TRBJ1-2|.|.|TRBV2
TGTGCCAGCAGTCAGGGCAGGGACTATGGCTACACCTTC
CASSQGRDYGYTF
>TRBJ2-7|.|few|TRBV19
TGTGCCAGTAGTCCAGATGTAGGTGGACAGTACTACGAGCAGTACTTC
CASSPDVGGQYYEQYF
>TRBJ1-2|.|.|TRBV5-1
TGCGCCAGCAGCTCGGGGGGCAGGGTCGGCGGCTACACCTTC
CASSSGGRVGGYTF
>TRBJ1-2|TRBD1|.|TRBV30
TGTGCCTGGTCGATGACAGGGGACGGCTACACCTTC
CAWSMTGDGYTF
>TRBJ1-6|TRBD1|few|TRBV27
TGTGCCAGCAGTCCGGGGACAGCAGTGCCCCCCCTCCACTTT
CASSPGTAVPPLHF
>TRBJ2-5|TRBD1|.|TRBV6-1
TGTGCCAGCAGTGTCGGACAGGGGGATTTGGAGACCCAGTACTTC
CASSVGQGDLETQYF
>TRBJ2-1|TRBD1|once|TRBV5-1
TGCGCCAGCAGCCCAGCAGGGGGTGAAACCTACAATGAGCAGTTCTTC
CASSPAGGETYNEQFF
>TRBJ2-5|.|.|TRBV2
TGTGCCAGCAGGGAAGGGACAAAAGAGACCCAGTACTTC
CASREGTKETQYF
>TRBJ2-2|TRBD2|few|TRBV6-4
TGTGCCAGCAGTAGCGGGAGGAACACCGGGGAGCTGTTTTTT
CASSSGRNTGELFF
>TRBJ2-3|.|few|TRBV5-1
TGCGCCAGCAGCTTGGAGGGGCGGACCCCAGTCACAGATACGCAGTATTTT
CASSLEGRTPVTDTQYF
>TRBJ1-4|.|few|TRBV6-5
TGTGCCAGCAGTTATCGGGTGCCGAACAATGAAAAACTGTTTTTT
CASSYRVPNNEKLFF
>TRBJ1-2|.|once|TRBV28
TGTGCCAGCAGTCGGGGGAACTATGGCTACACCTTC
CASSRGNYGYTF